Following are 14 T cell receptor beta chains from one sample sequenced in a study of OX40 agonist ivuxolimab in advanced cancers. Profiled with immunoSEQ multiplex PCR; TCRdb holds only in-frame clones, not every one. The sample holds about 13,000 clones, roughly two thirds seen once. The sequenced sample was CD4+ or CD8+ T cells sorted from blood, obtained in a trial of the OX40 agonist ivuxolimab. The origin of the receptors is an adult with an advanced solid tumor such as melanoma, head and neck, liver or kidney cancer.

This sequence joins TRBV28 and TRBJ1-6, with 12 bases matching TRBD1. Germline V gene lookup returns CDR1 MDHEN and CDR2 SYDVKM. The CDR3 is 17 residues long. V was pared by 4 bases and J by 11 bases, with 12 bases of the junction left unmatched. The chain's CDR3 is CASSSQAGTGGVPPLHF. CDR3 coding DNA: TGTGCCAGCAGTTCCCAGGCCGGGACAGGGGGCGTCCCACCCCTCCACTTT.

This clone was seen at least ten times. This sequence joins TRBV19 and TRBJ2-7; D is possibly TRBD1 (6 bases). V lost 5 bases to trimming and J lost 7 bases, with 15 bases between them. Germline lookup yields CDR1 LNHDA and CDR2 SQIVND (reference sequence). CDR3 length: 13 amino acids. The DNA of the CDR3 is TGTGCCAGTAGTCCTGAACAGGGACGTGAGCAGTACTTC. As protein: CASSPEQGREQYF.

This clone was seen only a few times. The CDR3 DNA is TGTGCCAGCAGCTTGGCTCCGGTGTACGAGCAGTACTTC. Translating it yields CASSLAPVYEQYF. The chain is built from TRBV5-5 and TRBJ2-7; no definite D call. V dropped 0 bases and J dropped 4 bases, with 8 bases sitting between them. The CDR3 sequence is 13 residues long. Germline V gene lookup returns CDR1 SGHKS and CDR2 YYEKEE (reference sequence).

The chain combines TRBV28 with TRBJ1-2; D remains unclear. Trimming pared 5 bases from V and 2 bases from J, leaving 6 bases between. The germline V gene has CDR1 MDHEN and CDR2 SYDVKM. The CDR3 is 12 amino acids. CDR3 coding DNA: TGTGCCAGCAGTCCCAGCAACTATGGCTACACCTTC. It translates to CASSPSNYGYTF.

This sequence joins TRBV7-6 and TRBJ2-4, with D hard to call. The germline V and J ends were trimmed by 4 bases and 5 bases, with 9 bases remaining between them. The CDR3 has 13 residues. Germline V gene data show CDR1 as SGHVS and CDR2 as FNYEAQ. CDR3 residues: CASSSIGQNIQYF. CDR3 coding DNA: TGTGCCAGCAGCTCCATCGGACAAAACATTCAGTACTTC.

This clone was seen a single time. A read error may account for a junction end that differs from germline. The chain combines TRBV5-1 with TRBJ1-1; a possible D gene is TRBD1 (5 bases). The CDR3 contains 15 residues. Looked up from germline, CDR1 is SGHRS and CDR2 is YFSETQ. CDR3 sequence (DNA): TGCGCCAGCAGCTTGGCCGGGGGGGGGAACGCTGAAGCTTTCTTT. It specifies CASSLAGGGNAEAFF.

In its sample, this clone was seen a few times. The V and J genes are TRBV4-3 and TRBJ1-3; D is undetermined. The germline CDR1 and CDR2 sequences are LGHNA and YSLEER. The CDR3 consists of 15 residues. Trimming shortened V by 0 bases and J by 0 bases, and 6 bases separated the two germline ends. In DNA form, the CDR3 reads TGCGCCAGCAGCCAAGAGGACTACTCTGGAAACACCATATATTTT. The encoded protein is CASSQEDYSGNTIYF.

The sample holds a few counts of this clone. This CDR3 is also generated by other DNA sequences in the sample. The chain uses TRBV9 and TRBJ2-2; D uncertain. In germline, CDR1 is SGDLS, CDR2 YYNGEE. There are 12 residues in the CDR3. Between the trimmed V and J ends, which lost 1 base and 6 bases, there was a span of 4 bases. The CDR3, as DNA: TGTGCCAGCAGCGTAAGGGCCGGGGAGCTGTTTTTT. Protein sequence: CASSVRAGELFF.

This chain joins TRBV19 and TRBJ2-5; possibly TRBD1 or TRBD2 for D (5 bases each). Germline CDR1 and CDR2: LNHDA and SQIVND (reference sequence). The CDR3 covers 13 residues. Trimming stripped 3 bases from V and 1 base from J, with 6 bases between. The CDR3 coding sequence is TGTGCCAGTAGTATTGGGGGCCAAGAGACCCAGTACTTC. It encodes CASSIGGQETQYF.

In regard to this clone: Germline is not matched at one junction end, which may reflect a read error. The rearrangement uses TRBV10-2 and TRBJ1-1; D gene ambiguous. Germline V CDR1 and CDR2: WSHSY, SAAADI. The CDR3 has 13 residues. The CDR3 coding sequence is TGTGCCAGCAGTTACCTGGGAGGCACTGAAGCTTTCTTT. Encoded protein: CASSYLGGTEAFF.

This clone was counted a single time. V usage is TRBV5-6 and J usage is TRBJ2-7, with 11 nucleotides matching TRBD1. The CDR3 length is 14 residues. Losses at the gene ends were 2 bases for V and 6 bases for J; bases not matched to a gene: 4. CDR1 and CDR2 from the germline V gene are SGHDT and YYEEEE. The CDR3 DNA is TGTGCCAGCAGCTTCGGGACAGGGGGTGTCGAGCAGTACTTC. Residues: CASSFGTGGVEQYF.

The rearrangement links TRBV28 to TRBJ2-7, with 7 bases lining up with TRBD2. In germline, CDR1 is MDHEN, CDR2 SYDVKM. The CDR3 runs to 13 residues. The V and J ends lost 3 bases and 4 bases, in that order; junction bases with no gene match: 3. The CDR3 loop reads CASSLRGGYEQYF. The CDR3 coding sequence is TGTGCCAGCAGTTTGCGCGGGGGTTACGAGCAGTACTTC.

CDR3 bases: TGTGCCAGCAGTTACTCGATAATGGGGGGGAACGAGCAGTACTTC. It encodes CASSYSIMGGNEQYF. J is TRBJ2-7 and V is TRBV6-5; 7 nucleotides match TRBD2. Trimming at V came to 0 bases and at J to 5 bases, leaving 7 bases not matched to a gene. The CDR3 extends over 15 amino acids. Germline V gene sequence: CDR1 MNHEY, CDR2 SVGAGI.

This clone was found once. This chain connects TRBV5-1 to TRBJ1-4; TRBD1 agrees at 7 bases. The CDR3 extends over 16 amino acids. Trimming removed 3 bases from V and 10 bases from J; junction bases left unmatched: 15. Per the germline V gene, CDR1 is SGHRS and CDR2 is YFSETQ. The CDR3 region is CASSSPGQGELGKLFF. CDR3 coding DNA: TGCGCCAGCAGCTCACCCGGGCAGGGGGAATTGGGAAAACTGTTTTTT.